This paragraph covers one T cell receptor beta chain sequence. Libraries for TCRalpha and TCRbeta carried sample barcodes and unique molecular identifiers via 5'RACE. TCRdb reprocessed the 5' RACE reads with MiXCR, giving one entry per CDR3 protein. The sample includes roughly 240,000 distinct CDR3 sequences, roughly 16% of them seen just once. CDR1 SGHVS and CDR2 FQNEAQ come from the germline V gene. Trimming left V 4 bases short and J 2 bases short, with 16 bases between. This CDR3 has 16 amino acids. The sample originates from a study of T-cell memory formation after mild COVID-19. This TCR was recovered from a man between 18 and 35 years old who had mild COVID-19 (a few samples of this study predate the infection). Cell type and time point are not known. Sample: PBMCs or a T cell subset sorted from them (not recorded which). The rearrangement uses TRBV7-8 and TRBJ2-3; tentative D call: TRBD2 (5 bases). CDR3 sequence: CASSSTRERTTDTQYF. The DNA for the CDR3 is TGTGCCAGCAGCTCAACGAGGGAGCGGACCACAGATACGCAGTATTTT. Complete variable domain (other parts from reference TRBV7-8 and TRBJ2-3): GAGVSQSPRYKVAKRGQDVALRCDPISGHVSLFWYQQALGQGPEFLTYFQNEAQLDKSGLPSDRFFAERPEGSVSTLKIQRTQQEDSAVYLCASSSTRERTTDTQYFGPGTRLTVL.